One T cell receptor (beta chain) is described in this entry. This clonotype was seen many times. Its antigen is currently not known. Compared with germline, one end of the junction differs, possibly owing to a read error. The sample originates from a study of early T cells in non-severe SARS-CoV-2 infection (dated by TCRdb to about 2021). Notes on the research overall: Bulk RNA from unsorted whole blood was used for TCR sequencing, so alpha and beta chains could not be paired.

A case-control design nested within a healthcare worker cohort in London, UK, was used, with weekly nasopharyngeal swab PCR tests and blood sampling performed. Between 23 and 31 March 2020, the week of the UK lockdown, healthcare workers were enrolled and then followed up weekly for as long as 16 weeks. The CDR1 and CDR2 encoded by the germline V gene (reference sequence) are DFQATT and SNEGSKA. The CDR3 starts with the cysteine, ends with the phenylalanine, and has 16 residues. Here the CDR3 DNA is all that survives: 48 bases in frame from base 1. Broader findings and caveats from the paper: VDJdb matching was skewed toward anti-spike CD8 responses and likely underestimated virus-specific expansions, missing private and CD4 specificities.

Library prep was done by 5' RACE. Instrument used: NextSeq 500. In the TCR library protocol, unique molecular identifiers were attached to individual cDNA molecules to correct for PCR bias and sequencing error. Both TCR alpha and beta chains were sequenced, and tight co-correlation was observed between alpha and beta sequence abundances in each sample. The paper's data handling went like this. Decombinator V4 was used to perform V gene, J gene and CDR3 annotation of TCR sequences. Expanded TCRs were defined as changing significantly between any two time points under a Poisson model with p below 0.0001. TCR abundances were normalised to the total number of TCRs sequenced per sample and were expressed as counts per million. TRAV1-2 paired with TRAJ12, TRAJ20 or TRAJ33 defined MAIT TCRs, while TRAV10 paired with TRAJ18 defined iNKT TCRs. A search of VDJdb, accessed on 1 November 2021, was run for TCRs annotated to CMV, EBV and SARS-CoV-2, with TCRs annotated for multiple antigens excluded. In TCRdb, the public reads were trimmed at Q25 with fastp and aligned with MiXCR, with productive beta chains retained. Every CDR3 protein is listed once, alongside the most common genes and DNA of its rows. TCRdb's processing, not the study's, gives the V and J calls here. The sample profile shows around 82,000 distinct CDR3 sequences; about 15% of them were found once. The ten largest clones capture roughly 0.6% of the sample.

The receptor was derived from an adult who was a healthcare worker with PCR-confirmed SARS-CoV-2 infection or an uninfected control (not recorded which). What was sequenced was whole blood. The rearrangement joined TRBV20-1 to TRBJ2-4; TRBD2 lines up with 10 middle nucleotides. The nucleotide sequence is given as TGCAGTGCTGGAGACCCTAGCGGGGGAACCAAAAACATTCAGTACTTC. This is translated as CSAGDPSGGTKNIQYF.